This T cell receptor (beta chain) is drawn from a study of T-cell memory formation after mild COVID-19. The germline CDR1 and CDR2 sequences are LNHNV and YYDKDF (reference sequence). The CDR3 has 14 residues. V shed 1 base and J shed 1 base, with 5 bases lying between them. Comment on this clonotype: Its antigen is still unknown.

Study-wide results and limits: There were some responding clones in pre-infection memory, which suggested that cross-reactive memory had joined.

TCRdb re-called the 5' RACE reads with MiXCR, one entry per CDR3 protein. The data contain about 200,000 distinct CDR3 sequences, over 9.5% of them seen just once; the ten biggest clones take up around 3.3%. V and J are TRBV15 and TRBJ1-5; D gene uncertain. The material sequenced was PBMCs or a T cell subset sorted from them (not recorded which). The source of this sequence is a man younger than 30 who had mild COVID-19 (a few samples of this study predate the infection). Cell type and time point are not known. CDR3 region: CATSRGVSNQPQHF. The CDR3 bases are TGTGCCACCAGCAGAGGGGTGAGCAATCAGCCCCAGCATTTT.